This TCR beta chain emerged from a study of cytomegalovirus exposure and HLA in healthy donors. On this clone: Antigen specificity is unknown.

Study findings and constraints: Some V segments, including TRBV6-2 and TRBV6-3, were excluded as indistinguishable.

The germline gives CDR1 LNHDA, CDR2 SQIVND (reference sequence). The V and J ends lost 6 bases and 0 bases respectively, with 15 bases between them. The CDR3 runs to 15 residues. Researchers ran the PCR with 60 Vbeta and 13 Jbeta primers. The method was immunoSEQ multiplex PCR; TCRdb's version includes in-frame clones alone and lacks a portion of them. The sample has about 87,000 clones, just under 80% seen once. The clonotype was recovered from a woman aged 35 to 49 in good health and CMV-seronegative. The genes are TRBV19 and TRBJ2-7; D perhaps matches TRBD2 (6 bases). Sequences were obtained from PBMCs. CDR3 sequence (DNA): TGTGCCAGTAGACATCCGGGACTGAACTCCTACGAGCAGTACTTC. This translates into CASRHPGLNSYEQYF. Complete variable domain (other parts from reference TRBV19 and TRBJ2-7): DGGITQSPKYLFRKEGQNVTLSCEQNLNHDAMYWYRQDPGQGLRLIYYSQIVNDFQKGDIAEGYSVSREKKESFPLTVTSAQKNPTAFYLCASRHPGLNSYEQYFGPGTRLTVT.